The clone carrying this T cell receptor beta chain turned up a few times. The data stem from a study of T-cell memory formation after mild COVID-19. Study-wide background: TCR clustering was largely donor specific.

Constant-segment primers were used for 5'RACE, and the resulting TCR alpha and TCR beta cDNA libraries carried sample barcodes and UMIs. One entry per CDR3 protein results from TCRdb running MiXCR on the 5' RACE reads. Among 450,000 or so distinct CDR3 sequences listed, around 19% were seen once. Sequenced input: PBMCs or a T cell subset sorted from them (not recorded which). The sequence came from an adult woman who had mild COVID-19 (a few samples of this study predate the infection). Cell type and time point are not known.

CDR3 sequence reads: CASSLGRQGEAEAFF. The CDR3 DNA is TGTGCCAGCAGCTTAGGGCGACAGGGAGAAGCTGAAGCTTTCTTT. V gene TRBV7-2 combines with J gene TRBJ1-1; TRBD1 agrees at 7 bases. CDR3 length: 15 residues. Germline CDR1 reads SGHTA; CDR2 reads FQGNSA. V shed 1 base and J 6 bases; nucleotides not matched to a gene: 8.